This passage covers 5 T cell receptor beta chains from one sample sequenced in a study of radiotherapy plus CTLA-4 blockade in lung cancer. TCRdb keeps only in-frame clones here, not all; method: immunoSEQ multiplex PCR. Found here are 53,000 or so clones, less than 85% of them singletons; the top ten hold more than 9.5%. The sequencing here drew on peripheral blood, taken from a patient treated with radiotherapy plus ipilimumab. The receptors shown here come from a human donor with non-small cell lung cancer who had stable disease on radiotherapy plus ipilimumab.

The chain links TRBV6-1 to TRBJ2-3; 8 positions agree with TRBD2. Germline V lookup: CDR1 MNHNS, CDR2 SASEGT. This CDR3 region has 15 residues. V trimming: 6 bases; J trimming: 0 bases; junction bases outside the gene matches: 5. For the CDR3, the DNA is TGTGCCAGCAGCCCCAAGCGGGAGAGCACAGATACGCAGTATTTT. This sequence encodes CASSPKRESTDTQYF.

In DNA, the CDR3 is TGTGCCAGCAGCGGGGGCCCGACACCCGTCGGTGGTACTGAAGCTTTCTTT. This gives the protein CASSGGPTPVGGTEAFF. V gene TRBV5-6 combines with J gene TRBJ1-1; weak D call: TRBD1 (6 bases). This CDR3 contains 17 residues. With 4 bases removed from V and 5 bases from J, the gap between germline ends came to 24 bases. Germline values: CDR1 SGHDT, CDR2 YYEEEE. Supplemented by reference TRBV5-6 and TRBJ1-1, the full variable domain reads DAGVTQSPTHLIKTRGQQVTLRCSPKSGHDTVSWYQQALGQGPQFIFQYYEEEERQRGNFPDRFSGHQFPNYSSELNVNALLLGDSALYLCASSGGPTPVGGTEAFFGQGTRLTVV.

This clone has ten or more counts. The chain couples TRBV6-6 to TRBJ1-6; 7 bases match TRBD1. Trimming cost V 5 bases and J 7 bases; bases outside gene matches: 8. Germline V gene data show CDR1 as MNHNY and CDR2 as SVGAGI (reference sequence). The CDR3 consists of 15 residues. The CDR3 DNA reads TGTGCCAGCAGTCCGTCCCCGGGACAGAATTCACCCCTCCACTTT. It codes for CASSPSPGQNSPLHF.

The chain links TRBV13 to TRBJ1-3; 8 bases are a match to TRBD1. The germline V gene has CDR1 PRHDT and CDR2 FYEKMQ (reference sequence). This CDR3 contains 17 residues. Germline trimming cut 5 bases from V and 1 base from J; bases unmatched to any gene: 10. CDR3 amino acids: CASSERTGRFSGNTIYF. The CDR3 DNA follows: TGTGCCAGCAGCGAGAGGACAGGGCGTTTTTCTGGAAACACCATATATTTT. The entire variable domain, with the rest obtained from reference TRBV13 and TRBJ1-3, is as follows: AAGVIQSPRHLIKEKRETATLKCYPIPRHDTVYWYQQGPGQDPQFLISFYEKMQSDKGSIPDRFSAQQFSDYHSELNMSSLELGDSALYFCASSERTGRFSGNTIYFGEGSWLTVV.

This clone is a singleton in its sample. V usage is TRBV27 and J usage is TRBJ2-3; no clear D. From germline, CDR1 is MNHEY and CDR2 SMNVEV (reference sequence). The CDR3 has 14 amino acids. The V and J ends lost 5 bases and 4 bases respectively, with 13 bases between them. The CDR3 reads CASSLFSGADTQYF. The CDR3 region has the DNA TGTGCCAGCAGTCTTTTTAGTGGTGCAGATACGCAGTATTTT.